This section outlines one T cell receptor (beta chain) sequence together with its context. The antigen remains unidentified. The term stable hyperthyroidism indicated an absence of ophthalmopathy within 18 months of follow-up. Patients newly diagnosed with hyperthyroidism, under 2 months' duration, were aged 18 to 65, the study reports. Investigators amplified TCR beta CDR3 regions from RNA transcripts. HTBI-primed RT-PCR formed the first round, and a multiplex PCR formed the second. Each CDR3 protein gets one entry after TCRdb re-called the multiplex PCR reads with MiXCR. The sample holds more than 300,000 distinct CDR3 sequences, approximately 15% seen once. The data were obtained in a study of Graves' ophthalmopathy and Graves' hyperthyroidism. Study-wide points: Sensitivity of roughly 88% and specificity of roughly 80% were achieved when a 13-signature model separated ophthalmopathy from stable hyperthyroidism.

This CDR3 comprises 16 residues. V gave up 5 bases and J gave up 5 bases, with 19 bases separating them. The gene calls are TRBV12-3 or TRBV12-4 and TRBJ1-5, with D hard to call. The clonotype originates from a woman aged 18-30 years with stable Graves' hyperthyroidism. Material: peripheral blood. CDR3 coding DNA: TGTGCCAGCAGTCTTTGGGCCCTAAGCGGGGATCAGCCCCAGCATTTT. Residues: CASSLWALSGDQPQHF.